Listed below are T cell receptor beta chains from one sample, sequenced in a study of long-term antiretroviral therapy in people with HIV. Profiled with immunoSEQ multiplex PCR; TCRdb holds only in-frame clones, not every one. The sample yields just over 20,000 clones, about 80% seen once. This specimen was unsorted PBMCs, taken 0.5 years after starting antiretroviral therapy. The receptors derive from a man between 18 and 35 years old with HIV. The CDR3 runs from the conserved cysteine through the conserved F or W. D genes are given only for firm matches. Clone size is stated in some rows and not others, as once, few, many or a class when expanded.

J | size | D | V | DNA | CDR3
TRBJ1-2 | . | TRBD1 | TRBV7-8 | TGTGCCAGCAGCCCGCGGACAGGATTCTATGGCTACACCTTC | CASSPRTGFYGYTF
TRBJ1-5 | . | . | TRBV5-6 | TGTGCCAGCAGCTACCGACGGGGGAGGAATCAGCCCCAGCATTTT | CASSYRRGRNQPQHF
TRBJ2-3 | . | TRBD2 | TRBV14 | TGTGCCAGCAGCCTGCGGACTAGCGGGGATACGCAGTATTTT | CASSLRTSGDTQYF
TRBJ1-2 | large | . | TRBV11-2 | TGTGCCAGCAGCACCTGGGGGGCTGGGTATGGCTACACCTTC | CASSTWGAGYGYTF
TRBJ2-5 | . | . | TRBV18 | TGTGCCAGCTCACCTAACTCGGTCAACGGAGAGACCCAGTACTTC | CASSPNSVNGETQYF
TRBJ2-1 | . | . | TRBV6-1 | TGTGCCAGCAGCTGGACGGGTTGGTTCTTC | CASSWTGWFF
TRBJ2-1 | few | . | TRBV7-9 | TGTGCCAGCAGCTTGGCCAGTCCCAATGAGCAGTTCTTC | CASSLASPNEQFF
TRBJ2-7 | once | . | TRBV5-1 | TGCGCCAGCAGGGCCGAGGGCTACGAGCAGTACTTC | CASRAEGYEQYF
TRBJ1-1 | . | . | TRBV7-9 | TGTGCCAGCAGCGTGGGGGGCACTGAAGCTTTCTTT | CASSVGGTEAFF
TRBJ2-3 | . | TRBD1 | TRBV5-1 | TGCGCCAGCAGCCATTCGACAGGGGGACACACAGATACGCAGTATTTT | CASSHSTGGHTDTQYF
TRBJ2-2 | . | . | TRBV7-9 | TGTGCCAGCAGCGGCCGTGTAGGGGGGAGGGCCCCCGGGGAGCTGTTTTTT | CASSGRVGGRAPGELFF
TRBJ2-5 | . | TRBD1 | TRBV7-9 | TGTGCCAGCAGCTTTACGATCGACAGGGCGTACCAAGAGACCCAGTACTTC | CASSFTIDRAYQETQYF
TRBJ1-3 | few | . | TRBV30 | TGTGCCTGGGGGGACCGAAACACCATATATTTT | CAWGDRNTIYF
TRBJ2-5 | . | . | TRBV10-3 | TGTGCCATCAGTGAGTCGAGGGACCTAATAGAAGAGACCCAGTACTTC | CAISESRDLIEETQYF
TRBJ2-2 | once | . | TRBV11-2 | TGTGCCAGCAGCCCAGGATGGGAAACAGCGAACACCGGGGAGCTGTTTTTT | CASSPGWETANTGELFF
TRBJ2-1 | . | . | TRBV19 | TGTGCCAGTAGTATAGGCCCCAATGAGCAGTTCTTC | CASSIGPNEQFF
TRBJ1-1 | . | . | TRBV7-3 | TGTGCCAGCAGCTCTAATAAGGGCACTGAAGCTTTCTTT | CASSSNKGTEAFF
TRBJ2-7 | . | TRBD2 | TRBV6-6 | TGTGCCAGCAGTAACGGGGGGGCGAACTCCTACGAGCAGTACTTC | CASSNGGANSYEQYF
TRBJ1-1 | . | . | TRBV7-8 | TGTGCCAGCAGCTTAGAGGAAGGGTACACTGAAGCTTTCTTT | CASSLEEGYTEAFF
TRBJ2-7 | . | . | TRBV10-3 | TGTGCCATCAGTGAGCCTCGGAATACCTACGAGCAGTACTTC | CAISEPRNTYEQYF
TRBJ1-3 | . | . | TRBV15 | TGTGCCACCAGCAGAGACCCGATTGAGAGAGACACCATATATTTT | CATSRDPIERDTIYF
TRBJ1-2 | . | . | TRBV4-3 | TGCGCCAGCAGCCAAGATCGGTTCAACTATGGCTACACCTTC | CASSQDRFNYGYTF
TRBJ1-3 | once | . | TRBV20-1 | TGCAGTGCTGGGACTGGAAACACCATATATTTT | CSAGTGNTIYF
TRBJ1-5 | . | . | TRBV6-5 | TGTGCCAGCAGTCTTGGAGGGGTCGAGCAGCCCCAGCATTTT | CASSLGGVEQPQHF
TRBJ2-5 | once | TRBD1 | TRBV29-1 | TGCAGCGTCGGGACAGGGGTCCGGTCCACCCAGTACTTC | CSVGTGVRSTQYF
TRBJ1-1 | . | . | TRBV5-1 | TGCGCCAGCAGCTTGTCGGGGACCGGAACCACTGAAGCTTTCTTT | CASSLSGTGTTEAFF